The following is a T cell receptor (beta chain) sequence with its context. The data derive from a study of technical replicates of blood from several donors. This table comes from immunoSEQ multiplex PCR, and its TCRdb copy is limited to in-frame clones, with some not included. The sample has 50,000 to 60,000 clones, roughly 91% seen once. V was pared by 4 bases and J by 6 bases, with 8 bases of the junction left unmatched. The CDR3 is 17 amino acids. Germline CDR1 reads SGHDT; CDR2 reads YYEEEE. This clonotype originated in a human donor in good health. Some clones in this sample may be carry-over from other donors' samples. The sequenced sample was PBMCs. The gene calls are TRBV5-6 and TRBJ2-2; 14 nucleotides match TRBD2. Here the CDR3 DNA reads TGTGCCAGCAGCCGCATCGGACTAGCGGGAGGCTCCGGGGAGCTGTTTTTT. Translation: CASSRIGLAGGSGELFF.